Included here is one T cell receptor (beta chain) sequence, with context. Its antigen is undetermined. The assay was immunoSEQ multiplex PCR, and TCRdb's table has in-frame clones only and misses some. This sample has about 81,000 clones; 77% occur once, and the top ten carry more than 0.85%. The length of the CDR3 is 15 residues. Trimming stripped 2 bases from V and 3 bases from J, with 13 bases between. Germline V gene data show CDR1 as KGHSH and CDR2 as LQKENI. These data originate in a study of vaccination effects on CD4 cells after COVID-19. Study-wide results and limits: Infection-derived and vaccine-derived clones contracted markedly late after vaccination.

Before sequencing took place, the ViraFEST assay used viral peptide pools to expand antigen-specific CD4+ T cells. Scientists isolated CD4+ T cells after a roughly ten-day culture period ended. Each person got two doses of an mRNA SARS-CoV-2 vaccine, BNT162b2 or mRNA-1273. The chain has TRBV18 and TRBJ1-1; weak D call: TRBD1 (5 bases). The sequencing used CD4+ T cells from PBMCs cultured with HCoV-OC43 spike peptides, collected after COVID-19 vaccination. Subset in this sample: HCoV-OC43 spike overlapping peptide pool stimulation. This sequence originates from a human donor who received a COVID-19 vaccine. The CDR3 reads CASSPFSGRDTEAFF. DNA of the CDR3: TGTGCCAGCTCACCATTTTCAGGGAGGGACACTGAAGCTTTCTTT.